This T cell receptor (beta chain) was captured by sequencing in a study of blood T cell repertoires in COVID-19 (dated by TCRdb to 2019 to 2021). As for the study more broadly: The collaborator samples originated in the United States, Italy and Spain and spanned the acute and convalescent phases of COVID-19. A de-identified subject ID, COVID-19 status, age in years and sex were almost always included in the sample metadata. The dataset comprised deeply sampled blood TCRbeta repertoires from subjects exposed to, actively infected with, or recovered from COVID-19. The repertoires were made available in a free public database intended to serve as a resource for research on the immune response to SARS-CoV-2. Samples were obtained from the ongoing ImmuneRACE study (first 160 participants) and from about 1,300 subjects provided by 6 global collaborators. The prospective study material was composed of cDNA or gDNA derived from T cells, B-cell-depleted T cells, or PBMCs. Where available, HLA class I and class II types were taken from metadata supplied by the sample provider and were not determined by assay-based typing. General findings and caveats noted by the study authors: Clinical and demographic metadata were provided uncurated, with the amount varying by source and participant.

V gives up 2 bases and J gives up 9 bases, and the segment between their germline ends measures 8 bases. Counted from cysteine to phenylalanine, this CDR3 has 13 amino acids. Only CDR3 DNA remains: 39 bases, in frame from the first base. CDR1 and CDR2, looked up from the germline V gene (reference sequence), are LNHDA and SQIVND. The collaborating institutions used their own protocols to collect whole blood in K2EDTA tubes. For TCRbeta analysis, collaborators shipped samples as frozen whole blood, isolated PBMCs, or DNA extracted from either of those sample types. This clone was counted once. It has no known antigen specificity. Base qualities were left out, and no much larger clone turns up one base away. TCRbeta CDR3 regions were amplified from genomic DNA by means of the immunoSEQ Assay, a bias-controlled multiplex PCR. On the authors' methods: The number of nucleated cells in each sample was estimated by amplification of reference gene primers within the assay. Sequence reads were collapsed and filtered to measure the absolute abundance of every unique TCRbeta CDR3 rearrangement. Productive Simpson clonality was computed per sample as the square root of Simpson's diversity index over productive rearrangements. Drawn from immuneACCESS, this table holds only the in-frame rearrangements with V and J called that TCRdb kept. Clones are partly lost; checked studies trace under half to an unresolved V gene and leave the rest unexplained. The DNA gave D and trimming, while V, J and clone size come from that table. Across this sample there are about 180,000 clones, with 75% to 90% seen only once. The ten most abundant clones make up over 9.5% of the sample.

This TCR was sampled from a human donor with active or convalescent COVID-19. The donor label of this sample is uncertain. The rearrangement joined TRBV19 to TRBJ1-6; TRBD1 might be the D gene, on 5 matching bases. The sequenced material came from peripheral blood. The CDR3 sequence is CASSIQGISPLHF. The DNA sequence follows: TGTGCCAGTAGTATACAGGGCATTTCACCCCTCCACTTT. Beyond the CDR3, the reference TRBV19 and TRBJ1-6 genes provide the residues; the full variable domain reads: DGGITQSPKYLFRKEGQNVTLSCEQNLNHDAMYWYRQDPGQGLRLIYYSQIVNDFQKGDIAEGYSVSREKKESFPLTVTSAQKNPTAFYLCASSIQGISPLHFGNGTRLTVT.